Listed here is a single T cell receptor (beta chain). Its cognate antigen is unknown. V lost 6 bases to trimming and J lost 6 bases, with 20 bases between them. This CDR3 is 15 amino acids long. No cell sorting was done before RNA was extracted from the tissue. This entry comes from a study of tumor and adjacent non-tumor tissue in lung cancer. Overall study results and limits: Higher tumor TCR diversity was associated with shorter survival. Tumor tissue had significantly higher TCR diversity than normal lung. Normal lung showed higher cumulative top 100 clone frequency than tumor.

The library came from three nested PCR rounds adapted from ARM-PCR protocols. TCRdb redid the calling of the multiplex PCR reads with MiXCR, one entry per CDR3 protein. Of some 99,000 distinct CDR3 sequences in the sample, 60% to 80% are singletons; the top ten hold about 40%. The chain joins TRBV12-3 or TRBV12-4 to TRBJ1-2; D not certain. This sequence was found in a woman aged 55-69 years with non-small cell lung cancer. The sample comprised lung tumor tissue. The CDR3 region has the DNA TGTGCCAGCAGCCGCACCGCAGAGTGCAGCCATGGCTACACCTTC. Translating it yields CASSRTAECSHGYTF.